The clone carrying this T cell receptor beta chain came up a few times. The V gene's germline CDR1 is MNHEY and CDR2 SVGAGI. Trimming left V 3 bases short and J 0 bases short, with 8 bases between. CDR3 length: 14 amino acids. TCRdb reanalysed the RT-PCR reads using MiXCR and keeps one entry per CDR3 protein. This sample has approximately 720,000 distinct CDR3 sequences, with 12% to 15% found just once. The sequenced sample consisted of memory CD4+ T cells from blood. The chain combines TRBV6-5 with TRBJ1-1, with a tentative D call TRBD1 (6 bases). This receptor was obtained from a female donor in good health, serving as a healthy control. The CDR3 DNA follows: TGTGCCAGCAGTTATACAGGGATGAACACTGAAGCTTTCTTT. Translated, it gives CASSYTGMNTEAFF.